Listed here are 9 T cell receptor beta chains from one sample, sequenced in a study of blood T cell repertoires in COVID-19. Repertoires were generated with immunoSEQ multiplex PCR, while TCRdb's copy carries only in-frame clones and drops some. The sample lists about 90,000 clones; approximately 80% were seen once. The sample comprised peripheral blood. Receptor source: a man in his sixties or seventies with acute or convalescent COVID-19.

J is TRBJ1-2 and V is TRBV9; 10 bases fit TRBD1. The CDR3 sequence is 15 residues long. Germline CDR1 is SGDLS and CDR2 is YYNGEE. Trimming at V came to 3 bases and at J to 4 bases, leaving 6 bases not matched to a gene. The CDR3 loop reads CASSAGTGDAYGYTF. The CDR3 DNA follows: TGTGCCAGCAGCGCCGGGACAGGGGATGCCTATGGCTACACCTTC.

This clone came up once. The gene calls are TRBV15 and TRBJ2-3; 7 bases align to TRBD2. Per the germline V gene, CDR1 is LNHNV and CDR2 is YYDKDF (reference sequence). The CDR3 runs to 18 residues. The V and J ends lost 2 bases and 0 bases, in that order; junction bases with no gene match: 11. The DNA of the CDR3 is TGTGCCACCAGCAGATCCCTCCAGGGTAGCGGGAGCACAGATACGCAGTATTTT. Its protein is CATSRSLQGSGSTDTQYF.

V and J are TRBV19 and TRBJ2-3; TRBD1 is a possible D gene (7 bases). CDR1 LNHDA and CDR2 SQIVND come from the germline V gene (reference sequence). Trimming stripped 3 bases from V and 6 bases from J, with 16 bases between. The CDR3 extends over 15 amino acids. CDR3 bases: TGTGCCAGTAGTATGTTGGCAGGGGGGCCCGATACGCAGTATTTT. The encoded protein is CASSMLAGGPDTQYF. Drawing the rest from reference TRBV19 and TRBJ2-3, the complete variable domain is DGGITQSPKYLFRKEGQNVTLSCEQNLNHDAMYWYRQDPGQGLRLIYYSQIVNDFQKGDIAEGYSVSREKKESFPLTVTSAQKNPTAFYLCASSMLAGGPDTQYFGPGTRLTVL.

In DNA form, the CDR3 reads TGTGCCAGCAGCCGGGGGACTAGCGGCTACAATGAGCAGTTCTTC. This encodes CASSRGTSGYNEQFF. The V and J genes are TRBV9 and TRBJ2-1; TRBD2 agrees at 11 bases. CDR1 is SGDLS, CDR2 YYNGEE, per germline. The CDR3 contains 15 residues. V dropped 4 bases and J dropped 3; count of bases not matched to a gene: 3.

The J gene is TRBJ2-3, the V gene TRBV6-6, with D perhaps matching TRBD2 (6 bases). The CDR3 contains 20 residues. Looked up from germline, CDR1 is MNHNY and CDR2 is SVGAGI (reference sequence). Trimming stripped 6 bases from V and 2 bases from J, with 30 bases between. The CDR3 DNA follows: TGTGCCAGCAGCCTAATTACCCCGGGACTCGGGACCCGTTACACAGATACGCAGTATTTT. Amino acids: CASSLITPGLGTRYTDTQYF.

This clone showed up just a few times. CDR3 bases: TGTGCCAGTAGTACGACAGGGGAGTACCGGCAGCCCCAGCATTTT. As protein: CASSTTGEYRQPQHF. This chain joins TRBV19 and TRBJ1-5, with 8 positions matching TRBD1. V lost 4 bases and J lost 7; bases outside the gene matches: 9. Germline V gene data show CDR1 as LNHDA and CDR2 as SQIVND (reference sequence). The CDR3 contains 15 residues.

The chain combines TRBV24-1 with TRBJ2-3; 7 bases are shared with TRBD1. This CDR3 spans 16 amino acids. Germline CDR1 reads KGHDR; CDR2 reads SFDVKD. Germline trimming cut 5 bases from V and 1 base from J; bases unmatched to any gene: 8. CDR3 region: CATSGQTGWGTDTQYF. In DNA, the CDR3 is TGTGCCACCAGTGGTCAGACAGGGTGGGGCACAGATACGCAGTATTTT.

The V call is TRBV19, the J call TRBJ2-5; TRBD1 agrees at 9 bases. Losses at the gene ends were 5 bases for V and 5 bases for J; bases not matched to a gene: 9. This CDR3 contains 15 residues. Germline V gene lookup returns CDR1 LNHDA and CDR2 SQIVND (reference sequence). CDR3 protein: CASSFLQGAQETQYF. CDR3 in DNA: TGTGCCAGTAGTTTCCTACAGGGGGCTCAGGAGACCCAGTACTTC.

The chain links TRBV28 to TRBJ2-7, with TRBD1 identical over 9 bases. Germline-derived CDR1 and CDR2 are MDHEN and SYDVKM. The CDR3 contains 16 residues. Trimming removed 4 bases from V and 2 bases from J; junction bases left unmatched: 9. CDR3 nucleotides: TGTGCCAGCAGTTCCTTTACCGGACAGGGGACCTACGAGCAGTACTTC. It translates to CASSSFTGQGTYEQYF.